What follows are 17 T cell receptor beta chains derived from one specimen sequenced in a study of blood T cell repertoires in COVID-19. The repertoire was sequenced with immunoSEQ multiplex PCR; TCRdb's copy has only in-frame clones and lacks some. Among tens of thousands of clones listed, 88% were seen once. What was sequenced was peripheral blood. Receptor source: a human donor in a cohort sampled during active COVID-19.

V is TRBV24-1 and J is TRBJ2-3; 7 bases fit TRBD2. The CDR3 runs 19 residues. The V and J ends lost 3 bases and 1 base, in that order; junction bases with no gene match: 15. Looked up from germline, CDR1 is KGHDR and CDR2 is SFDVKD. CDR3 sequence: CATSDPGTGKRGRTDTQYF. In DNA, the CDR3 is TGTGCCACCAGTGATCCGGGCACGGGGAAGCGGGGACGCACAGATACGCAGTATTTT.

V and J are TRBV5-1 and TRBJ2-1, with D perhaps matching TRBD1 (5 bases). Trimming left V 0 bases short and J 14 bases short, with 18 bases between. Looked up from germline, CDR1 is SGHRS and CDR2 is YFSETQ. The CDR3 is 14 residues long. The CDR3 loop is CASSLEAGSPGKFF. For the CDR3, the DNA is TGCGCCAGCAGCTTGGAGGCCGGCTCCCCAGGGAAGTTCTTC. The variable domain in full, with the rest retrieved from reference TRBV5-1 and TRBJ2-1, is KAGVTQTPRYLIKTRGQQVTLSCSPISGHRSVSWYQQTPGQGLQFLFEYFSETQRNKGNFPGRFSGRQFSNSRSEMNVSTLELGDSALYLCASSLEAGSPGKFFGPGTRLTVL.

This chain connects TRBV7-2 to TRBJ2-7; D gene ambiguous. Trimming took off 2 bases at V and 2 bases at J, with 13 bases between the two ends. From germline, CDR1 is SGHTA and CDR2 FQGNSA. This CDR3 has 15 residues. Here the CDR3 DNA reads TGTGCCAGCAGCTTATTAAGAGGTGAGGCCTACGAGCAGTACTTC. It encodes CASSLLRGEAYEQYF.

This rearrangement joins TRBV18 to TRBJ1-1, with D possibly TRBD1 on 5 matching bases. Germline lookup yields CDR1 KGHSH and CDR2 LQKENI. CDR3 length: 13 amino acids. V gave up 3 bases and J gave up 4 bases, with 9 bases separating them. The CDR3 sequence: CASSPRDGTEAFF. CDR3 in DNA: TGTGCCAGCTCACCGCGGGACGGCACTGAAGCTTTCTTT.

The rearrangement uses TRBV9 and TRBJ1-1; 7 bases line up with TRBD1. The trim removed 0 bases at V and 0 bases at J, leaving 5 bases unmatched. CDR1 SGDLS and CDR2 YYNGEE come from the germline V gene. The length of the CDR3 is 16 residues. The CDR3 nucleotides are TGTGCCAGCAGCGTAGATGACAGGGACGTGAACACTGAAGCTTTCTTT. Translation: CASSVDDRDVNTEAFF.

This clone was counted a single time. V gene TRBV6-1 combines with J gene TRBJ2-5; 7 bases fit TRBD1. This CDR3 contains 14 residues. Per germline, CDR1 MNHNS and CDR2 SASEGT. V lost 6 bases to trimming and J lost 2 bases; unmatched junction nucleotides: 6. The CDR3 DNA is TGTGCCAGCAGATACTGGGACAGTCAAGAGACCCAGTACTTC. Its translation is CASRYWDSQETQYF.

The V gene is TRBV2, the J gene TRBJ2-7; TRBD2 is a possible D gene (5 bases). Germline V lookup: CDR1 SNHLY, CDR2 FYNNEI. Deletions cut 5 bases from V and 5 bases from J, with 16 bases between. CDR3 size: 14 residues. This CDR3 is CASSRYQRRNEQYF. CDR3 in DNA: TGTGCCAGCAGTCGTTATCAACGGAGGAACGAGCAGTACTTC.

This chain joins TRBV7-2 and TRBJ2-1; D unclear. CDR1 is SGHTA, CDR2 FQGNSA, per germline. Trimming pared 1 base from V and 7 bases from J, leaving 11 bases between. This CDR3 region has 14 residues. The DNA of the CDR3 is TGTGCCAGCAGCTTAGGGGCGCGAAGTAATGAGCAGTTCTTC. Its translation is CASSLGARSNEQFF. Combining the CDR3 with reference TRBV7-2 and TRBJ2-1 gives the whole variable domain GAGVSQSPSNKVTEKGKDVELRCDPISGHTALYWYRQSLGQGLEFLIYFQGNSAPDKSGLPSDRFSAERTGGSVSTLTIQRTQQEDSAVYLCASSLGARSNEQFFGPGTRLTVL.

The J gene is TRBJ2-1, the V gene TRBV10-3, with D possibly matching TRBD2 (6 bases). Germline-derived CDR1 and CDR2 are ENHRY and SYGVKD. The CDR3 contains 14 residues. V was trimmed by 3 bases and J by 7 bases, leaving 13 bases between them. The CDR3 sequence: CAISELAVQNEQFF. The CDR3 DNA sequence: TGTGCCATCAGTGAACTAGCCGTCCAGAATGAGCAGTTCTTC.

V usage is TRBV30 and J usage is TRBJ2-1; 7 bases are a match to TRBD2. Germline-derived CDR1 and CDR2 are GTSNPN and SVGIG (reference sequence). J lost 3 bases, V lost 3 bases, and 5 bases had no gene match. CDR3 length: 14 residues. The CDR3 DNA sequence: TGTGCCTGGAGGCCAGCGGGATACTACAATGAGCAGTTCTTC. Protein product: CAWRPAGYYNEQFF.

The CDR3 bases are TGTGCCATCAGTGGCACCGGGACTTCAAAATTCGGAGAGACCCAGTACTTC. It specifies CAISGTGTSKFGETQYF. This chain uses TRBV10-3 with TRBJ2-5, with D possibly TRBD2 on 6 matching bases. V dropped 4 bases and J dropped 4 bases, with 22 bases sitting between them. The CDR3 contains 17 residues. Looked up from germline, CDR1 is ENHRY and CDR2 is SYGVKD.

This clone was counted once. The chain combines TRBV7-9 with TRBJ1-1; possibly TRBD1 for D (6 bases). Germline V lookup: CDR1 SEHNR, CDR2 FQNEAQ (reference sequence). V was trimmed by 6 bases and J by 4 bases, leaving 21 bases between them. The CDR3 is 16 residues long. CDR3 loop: CASSLKVGGLFTEAFF. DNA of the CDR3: TGTGCCAGCAGTCTAAAAGTGGGGGGGCTGTTCACTGAAGCTTTCTTT. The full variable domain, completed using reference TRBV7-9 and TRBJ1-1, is DTGVSQNPRHKITKRGQNVTFRCDPISEHNRLYWYRQTLGQGPEFLTYFQNEAQLEKSRLLSDRFSAERPKGSFSTLEIQRTEQGDSAMYLCASSLKVGGLFTEAFFGQGTRLTVV.

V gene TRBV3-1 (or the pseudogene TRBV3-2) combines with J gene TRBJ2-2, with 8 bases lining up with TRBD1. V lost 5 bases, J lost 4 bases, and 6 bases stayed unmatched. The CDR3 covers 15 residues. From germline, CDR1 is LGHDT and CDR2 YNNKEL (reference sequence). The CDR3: CASSFRQGPTGELFF. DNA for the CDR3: TGTGCCAGCAGCTTTAGACAGGGGCCCACCGGGGAGCTGTTTTTT.

CDR3 DNA: TGTGCCAGCAAACCGGCAGGGGGCCTTTTTGAGCAGTTCTTC. Protein product: CASKPAGGLFEQFF. V gene TRBV28 combines with J gene TRBJ2-1; 8 nucleotides align to TRBD1. This CDR3 spans 14 amino acids. The V gene's germline CDR1 is MDHEN and CDR2 SYDVKM. V was pared by 7 bases and J by 9 bases, with 11 bases of the junction left unmatched.

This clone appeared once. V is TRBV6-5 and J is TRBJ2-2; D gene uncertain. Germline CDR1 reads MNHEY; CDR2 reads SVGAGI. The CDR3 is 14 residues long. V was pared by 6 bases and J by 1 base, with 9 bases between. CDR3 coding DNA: TGTGCCAGCAGAGCTGCCAAGAACACCGGGGAGCTGTTTTTT. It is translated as CASRAAKNTGELFF.

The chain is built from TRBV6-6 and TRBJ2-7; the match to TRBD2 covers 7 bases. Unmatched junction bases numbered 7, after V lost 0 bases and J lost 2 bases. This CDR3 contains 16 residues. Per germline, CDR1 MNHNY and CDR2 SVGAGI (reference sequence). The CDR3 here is CASSYSQRLAAYEQYF. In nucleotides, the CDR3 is TGTGCCAGCAGTTACTCACAGCGACTAGCCGCCTACGAGCAGTACTTC.

The CDR3 DNA reads TGTGCCAGTGGGTGGGGAGGGGAAGACACCGGGGAGCTGTTTTTT. Encoded protein: CASGWGGEDTGELFF. The chain joins TRBV25-1 to TRBJ2-2; 7 bases match TRBD2. The V gene end was trimmed by 9 bases and the J gene end by 3 bases; junction bases not matched to a gene: 10. CDR3 length equals 15 residues. CDR1 and CDR2 (germline): MGHDK, SYGVNS. Based on the CDR3 plus reference TRBV25-1 and TRBJ2-2, the full variable domain is EADIYQTPRYLVIGTGKKITLECSQTMGHDKMYWYQQDPGMELHLIHYSYGVNSTEKGDLSSESTVSRIRTEHFPLTLESARPSHTSQYLCASGWGGEDTGELFFGEGSRLTVL.